The 28 T cell receptor beta chains below come from one sample, sequenced in a study of cytomegalovirus exposure and HLA in healthy donors. PCR was performed using 60 Vbeta and 13 Jbeta primers. Libraries were prepared by immunoSEQ multiplex PCR; TCRdb keeps only in-frame clonotypes and omits some of them. The sample lists some 99,000 clones, 73% occurring once. Sequencing was done on a sample of PBMCs. The receptors were sampled from a man between 40 and 49 years old in good health and CMV-seronegative.

The rearrangement links TRBV7-9 to TRBJ2-7; 8 bases line up with TRBD2. J gave up 3 bases and V 5 bases, and 6 bases lay outside the gene matches. The CDR3 runs to 14 residues. CDR1 is SEHNR, CDR2 FQNEAQ, per germline (reference sequence). The CDR3 DNA reads as TGTGCCAGCAGCCGACCGGGACTAGACTACGAGCAGTACTTC. Translation gives CASSRPGLDYEQYF.

The chain combines TRBV19 with TRBJ1-4; TRBD1 matches 9 bases. V shed 5 bases, J shed 5 bases, and the junction held 3 bases outside the gene matches. The CDR3 runs to 14 residues. Germline CDR1 and CDR2: LNHDA and SQIVND (reference sequence). CDR3 coding DNA: TGTGCCAGTAGTTACACAGGGGGCAATGAAAAACTGTTTTTT. Protein product: CASSYTGGNEKLFF.

The chain carries TRBV15 and TRBJ2-2, with TRBD2 matching over 9 bases. Unmatched junction bases numbered 5, after V lost 0 bases and J lost 3 bases. This CDR3 spans 17 amino acids. In germline, CDR1 is LNHNV, CDR2 YYDKDF (reference sequence). DNA of the CDR3: TGTGCCACCAGCAGAGAGGCCATAGCGGGGGACACCGGGGAGCTGTTTTTT. Translating it yields CATSREAIAGDTGELFF.

J is TRBJ1-2 and V is TRBV7-2, with D perhaps matching TRBD1 (6 bases). CDR1 SGHTA and CDR2 FQGNSA come from the germline V gene. The V and J ends lost 0 bases and 4 bases respectively, with 15 bases between them. The CDR3 spans 16 residues. CDR3 sequence reads: CASSLALIQGGYGYTF. CDR3 sequence (DNA): TGTGCCAGCAGCTTAGCGCTAATACAGGGTGGCTATGGCTACACCTTC.

This chain joins TRBV5-1 and TRBJ1-1; D remains ambiguous. This CDR3 comprises 16 residues. Germline loops: CDR1 SGHRS, CDR2 YFSETQ. Trimming removed 0 bases at V and 3 bases at J, with 15 bases between. CDR3 sequence reads: CASSLAAPNSDTEAFF. The CDR3 nucleotides read TGCGCCAGCAGCTTGGCCGCGCCTAATAGTGACACTGAAGCTTTCTTT.

The chain uses TRBV5-4 and TRBJ2-1; weak D call: TRBD2 (5 bases). Trimming left V 2 bases short and J 9 bases short, with 18 bases between. The CDR3 length is 15 residues. Per germline, CDR1 SGHNT and CDR2 YYREEE (reference sequence). The CDR3 DNA reads TGTGCCAGCAGCTTAGGAGGTTTAGGTGGTCTTGAGCAGTTCTTC. Protein product: CASSLGGLGGLEQFF.

This clone was seen only once. The chain carries TRBV4-2 and TRBJ2-5, with TRBD2 as a possible D gene (6 bases). CDR1 is LGHNA, CDR2 YNFKEQ, per germline. The CDR3 spans 12 residues. The V end lost 0 bases, the J end lost 9 bases, and 8 bases lay between the germline ends. The CDR3 reads CASSQDGGPQYF. The DNA for the CDR3 is TGTGCCAGCAGCCAAGATGGAGGGCCCCAGTACTTC.

J is TRBJ2-5 and V is TRBV5-5; possible D gene TRBD2, 7 bases. Germline V CDR1 and CDR2: SGHKS, YYEKEE (reference sequence). The CDR3 has 15 amino acids. The V end was cut by 5 bases, the J end by 2 bases, with 16 bases between. The CDR3 DNA reads TGTGCCAGCAGTTCGGTGGCGGGGGCACAAGAGACCCAGTACTTC. It is translated as CASSSVAGAQETQYF.

The J gene is TRBJ1-5, the V gene TRBV4-3; D perhaps matches TRBD1 (5 bases). CDR3 length: 15 amino acids. Germline CDR1 is LGHNA and CDR2 is YSLEER. V was pared by 0 bases and J by 3 bases, with 9 bases between. The chain's CDR3 is CASSQDHRSNQPQHF. The CDR3 bases are TGCGCCAGCAGCCAAGATCACAGGTCCAATCAGCCCCAGCATTTT.

This clone was seen just once. CDR3 region: CATSRDWKRGGYVTQYF. The CDR3 coding sequence is TGTGCCACCAGCAGAGATTGGAAACGGGGGGGCTATGTTACGCAGTATTTT. The J gene is TRBJ2-3, the V gene TRBV15, with 8 bases aligning to TRBD2. V dropped 0 bases and J dropped 8; count of bases not matched to a gene: 13. CDR3 length: 17 amino acids. Looked up from germline, CDR1 is LNHNV and CDR2 is YYDKDF (reference sequence).

The J gene is TRBJ2-3, the V gene TRBV5-1; tentatively, D is TRBD2 (5 bases). The CDR3 covers 14 residues. The germline CDR1 and CDR2 sequences are SGHRS and YFSETQ. Trimming pared 4 bases from V and 1 base from J, leaving 10 bases between. The CDR3 here is CASSKGEGTDTQYF. CDR3 nucleotides: TGCGCCAGCAGCAAGGGAGAGGGCACAGATACGCAGTATTTT.

The rearrangement uses TRBV28 and TRBJ2-3; 9 nucleotides match TRBD2. CDR1 and CDR2 (germline): MDHEN, SYDVKM. The ends lost 4 bases at V and 4 bases at J; junction bases unmatched: 18. The CDR3 runs to 19 residues. The CDR3 loop is CASSSSLGLRGGYPDTQYF. Written as DNA, the CDR3 is TGTGCCAGCAGTTCTTCACTAGGGCTGCGGGGGGGGTATCCAGATACGCAGTATTTT.

The CDR3 sequence: CASSPQGGGTGELFF. As DNA, the CDR3 is TGCGCCAGCAGCCCACAGGGGGGTGGCACCGGGGAGCTGTTTTTT. The V gene is TRBV4-3, the J gene TRBJ2-2, with 8 bases aligning to TRBD1. The CDR3 sequence is 15 residues long. The trim removed 4 bases at V and 4 bases at J, leaving 5 bases unmatched. CDR1 is LGHNA, CDR2 YSLEER, per germline.

This clone has only a few counts. The J gene is TRBJ2-6, the V gene TRBV10-3, with D possibly being TRBD1 (6 bases). The V end lost 11 bases, the J end lost 0 bases, and 20 bases lay between the germline ends. Germline values: CDR1 ENHRY, CDR2 SYGVKD. This CDR3 has 17 amino acids. The CDR3 bases are TGTGCCTCGGCGCCGGACAGCAGCCTCTCTGGGGCCAACGTCCTGACTTTC. Translated: CASAPDSSLSGANVLTF.

This clone was counted only a few times. Here the CDR3 reads CSATTAFF. The CDR3 nucleotides are TGCAGTGCTACTACAGCTTTCTTT. The J gene is TRBJ1-1, the V gene TRBV20-1; D remains ambiguous. V lost 4 bases, J lost 10 bases, and 4 bases lay in between. This CDR3 has 8 amino acids. Per germline, CDR1 DFQATT and CDR2 SNEGSKA (reference sequence).

The chain has TRBV30 and TRBJ1-4, with D possibly being TRBD1 (5 bases). The V end was cut by 3 bases, the J end by 3 bases, with 11 bases between. The CDR3 runs 14 residues. CDR1 and CDR2 (germline): GTSNPN, SVGIG (reference sequence). This chain's CDR3 is CAWRGPASNEKLFF. DNA of the CDR3: TGTGCCTGGAGGGGGCCTGCCTCTAATGAAAAACTGTTTTTT. The variable domain in full, with the rest retrieved from reference TRBV30 and TRBJ1-4, is SQTIHQWPATLVQPVGSPLSLECTVEGTSNPNLYWYRQAAGRGLQLLFYSVGIGQISSEVPQNLSASRPQDRQFILSSKKLLLSDSGFYLCAWRGPASNEKLFFGSGTQLSVL.

This sequence joins TRBV13 and TRBJ2-7; D ambiguous. CDR3 length: 12 residues. The ends were cut back, 1 base at V and 9 bases at J, with 10 bases in the middle. The germline CDR1 and CDR2 sequences are PRHDT and FYEKMQ (reference sequence). CDR3 nucleotides: TGTGCCAGCAGCTTAGCCGGGTTGGGGCAGTACTTC. Translating it yields CASSLAGLGQYF.

The rearrangement joins TRBV5-6 to TRBJ1-4; 7 bases line up with TRBD1. The V and J ends lost 3 bases and 7 bases, in that order; junction bases with no gene match: 6. Germline V gene data show CDR1 as SGHDT and CDR2 as YYEEEE. CDR3 length: 14 amino acids. This CDR3 is CASSSPTGVEKLFF. In DNA, the CDR3 is TGTGCCAGCAGCTCACCCACAGGGGTTGAAAAACTGTTTTTT.

This sequence joins TRBV4-1 and TRBJ2-1, with TRBD2 identical over 11 bases. CDR3 length: 16 residues. Germline loops: CDR1 MGHRA, CDR2 YSYEKL. The V gene end was trimmed by 2 bases and the J gene end by 10 bases; junction bases not matched to a gene: 10. The CDR3 spells CASSQSKLAGGEEQFF. The CDR3 nucleotides are TGCGCCAGCAGCCAATCCAAGCTAGCGGGGGGTGAGGAGCAGTTCTTC.

The rearrangement uses TRBV7-2 and TRBJ1-3, with 10 positions matching TRBD1. The CDR3 is 13 amino acids. Germline V gene data show CDR1 as SGHTA and CDR2 as FQGNSA. After removal of 3 bases from V and 8 bases from J, the junction contained 1 base not matched to a gene. The CDR3 sequence is CASSLGQGYTIYF. CDR3 bases: TGTGCCAGCAGCTTGGGACAGGGGTACACCATATATTTT.

The chain joins TRBV7-2 to TRBJ2-3, with 11 bases that match TRBD2. CDR3 size: 16 residues. V lost 3 bases and J lost 3; bases outside the gene matches: 5. Germline lookup yields CDR1 SGHTA and CDR2 FQGNSA. CDR3 residues: CASSLHLAGGTDTQYF. Written as DNA, the CDR3 is TGTGCCAGCAGCTTGCACCTAGCGGGGGGTACAGATACGCAGTATTTT.

The chain combines TRBV18 with TRBJ1-6; D not certain. The CDR3 is made up of 15 amino acids. Trimming shortened V by 4 bases and J by 5 bases, and 12 bases separated the two germline ends. CDR1 and CDR2 from the germline V gene are KGHSH and LQKENI. CDR3 sequence (DNA): TGTGCCAGCTCACAACGAGGATTCAATAATTCACCCCTCCACTTT. Amino acids: CASSQRGFNNSPLHF.

This chain connects TRBV21-1 to TRBJ2-1; the table gives TRBD2 as D, unverified against the DNA. TRBV21-1 is assigned pseudogene status. The CDR3 sequence is 16 residues long. The CDR3 spells CAFIRGLGLFFQEQFF. In DNA, the CDR3 is TGTGCCTTTATAAGGGGACTAGGGTTATTCTTCCAGGAGCAGTTCTTC.

This chain connects TRBV7-2 to TRBJ2-1, with D maybe TRBD2 (6 bases). The CDR3 is 15 residues long. With 5 bases removed from V and 4 bases from J, the gap between germline ends came to 15 bases. Germline V gene sequence: CDR1 SGHTA, CDR2 FQGNSA. CDR3 sequence: CASSGQGRGYNEQFF. Here the CDR3 DNA reads TGTGCCAGCAGCGGCCAGGGTCGGGGGTACAATGAGCAGTTCTTC.

The chain carries TRBV11-3 and TRBJ2-7; TRBD2 is a possible D gene (5 bases). There are 13 residues in the CDR3. The V gene's germline CDR1 is SGHNT and CDR2 YENEEA. V shed 5 bases and J shed 5 bases, with 13 bases lying between them. The CDR3 DNA reads as TGTGCCAGCAGCGGCGGGTCACTGAACGAGCAGTACTTC. Protein sequence: CASSGGSLNEQYF.

V and J are TRBV4-1 and TRBJ2-3; D is undetermined. V lost 4 bases and J lost 4, with 6 bases in between. From germline, CDR1 is MGHRA and CDR2 YSYEKL. The CDR3 totals 12 residues. CDR3 nucleotide sequence: TGCGCCAGCAGCCCGGTCGCAGATACGCAGTATTTT. It specifies CASSPVADTQYF.

J is TRBJ1-2 and V is TRBV6-5; TRBD1 is a possible D gene (5 bases). The CDR3 spans 15 residues. Germline V CDR1 and CDR2: MNHEY, SVGAGI. Trimming left V 2 bases short and J 2 bases short, with 12 bases between. DNA of the CDR3: TGTGCCAGCAGTTACGCCGGGGGTGGGAACTATGGCTACACCTTC. The encoded protein is CASSYAGGGNYGYTF.

J is TRBJ2-7 and V is TRBV27; no clear D gene. V was cut by 0 bases and J by 2 bases, with 8 bases left in between. The CDR3 runs to 14 residues. The germline gives CDR1 MNHEY, CDR2 SMNVEV (reference sequence). The CDR3 here is CASSLSVGPYEQYF. CDR3 bases: TGTGCCAGCAGTTTATCGGTTGGGCCCTACGAGCAGTACTTC.